Below, one TCR beta chain is given with its context. Antigen: not known. The sample comes from a study of cytomegalovirus exposure and HLA in healthy donors. Study as a whole: For the 300 to 400 genotyped donors, approximately 82% fell within the Caucasian-associated ancestry cluster.

The PCR was carried out with 60 Vbeta primers and 13 Jbeta primers. Assay: immunoSEQ multiplex PCR; the TCRdb copy retains only in-frame clones and omits some. The table lists 90,000 to 150,000 clones, 55% to 65% of them singletons. Regarding the study as a whole: The likely explanation for a cluster of highly shared sequence variants was sequencing artifact. Under in vitro conditions, a few CMV-associated chains were confirmed as specific for CMV antigens.

The germline V and J ends were trimmed by 2 bases and 2 bases, with 7 bases remaining between them. Germline CDR1 reads MNHNY; CDR2 reads SVGAGI (reference sequence). This CDR3 has 13 amino acids. The origin of this receptor is a man aged 35 to 55 in good health and CMV-seropositive. The J gene is TRBJ2-7, the V gene TRBV6-6; D might be TRBD2 (5 bases). The material sequenced was PBMCs. The CDR3 DNA is TGTGCCAGCAGTTACGAGGGTACCTACGAGCAGTACTTC. It yields the protein CASSYEGTYEQYF.